Below, one TCR beta chain is given with its context. This clonotype is assessed as medium-sized (0.01 to 0.1%). Its antigen remains unidentified. Base qualities are not at hand, and no much larger clone is one base apart. Taken from the germline V gene, the CDR1 and CDR2 loops are SQVTM and ANQGSEA. V and J are truncated by 7 bases and 8 bases respectively, leaving an intervening sequence of 11 bases. The CDR3, cysteine through phenylalanine, is 10 amino acids long. The CDR3 DNA has 30 bases and is translated from base 1. Sequencing instrument: Illumina Genome Analyzer IIx. TCRdb itself trimmed the public reads at Q25 with fastp, ran MiXCR and retained productive beta chains. Rows are unified per CDR3 protein, each entry keeping the most common DNA and genes. The sample has 6,500 to 9,000 distinct CDR3 sequences on record, more than 25% of them singletons. The ten top clones hold 20% to 25% of the sample.

The record originates from a study (dated by TCRdb to the early 2010s). The sequence is built from TRBV29-1 and TRBJ1-1; there is no confident call for the D gene. This receptor was identified in a human donor. The source material was blood. The DNA sequence reads TGCAGCGGAAGTCGGACCGAAGCTTTCTTT. It codes for CSGSRTEAFF.